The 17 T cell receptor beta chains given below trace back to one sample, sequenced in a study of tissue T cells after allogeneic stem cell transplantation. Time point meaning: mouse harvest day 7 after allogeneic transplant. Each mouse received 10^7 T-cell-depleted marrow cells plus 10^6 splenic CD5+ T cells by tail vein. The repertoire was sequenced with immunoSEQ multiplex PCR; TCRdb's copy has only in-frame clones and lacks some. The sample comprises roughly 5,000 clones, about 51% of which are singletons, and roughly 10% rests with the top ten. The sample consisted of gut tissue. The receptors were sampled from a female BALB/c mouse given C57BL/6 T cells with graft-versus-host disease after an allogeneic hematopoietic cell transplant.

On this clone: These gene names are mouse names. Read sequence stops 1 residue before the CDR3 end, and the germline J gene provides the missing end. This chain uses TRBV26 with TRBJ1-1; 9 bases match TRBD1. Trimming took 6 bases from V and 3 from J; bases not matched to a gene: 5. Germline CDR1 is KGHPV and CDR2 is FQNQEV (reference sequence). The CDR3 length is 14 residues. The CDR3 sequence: CASSPRDRDTEVFF. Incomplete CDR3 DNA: TGTGCCAGCAGCCCCCGGGACAGGGACACAGAAGTCTTC.

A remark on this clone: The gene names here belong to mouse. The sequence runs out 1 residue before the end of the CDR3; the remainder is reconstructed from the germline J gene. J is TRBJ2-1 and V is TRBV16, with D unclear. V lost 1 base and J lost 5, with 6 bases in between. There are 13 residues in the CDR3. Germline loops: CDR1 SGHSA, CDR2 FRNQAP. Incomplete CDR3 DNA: TGTGCAAGCAGCTTAGGCAGAAATGCTGAGCAGTTC. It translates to CASSLGRNAEQF. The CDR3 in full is CASSLGRNAEQFF.

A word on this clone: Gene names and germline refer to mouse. CDR3 DNA, as far as it was read: TGTGCCAGCAGTGCGGGATCCAACGAAAGATTATTT. Protein: CASSAGSNERLF. The whole CDR3 protein reads CASSAGSNERLFF. This rearrangement joins TRBV26 to TRBJ1-4; D is uncertain. The CDR3 end lies 1 residue beyond the end of the read and is filled in from the germline J gene. CDR1 and CDR2 from the germline V gene are KGHPV and FQNQEV (reference sequence). The CDR3 has 13 residues. Trimming removed 5 bases from V and 2 bases from J, with 6 bases in between.

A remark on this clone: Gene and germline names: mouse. CDR3 DNA, as far as it was read: TGTGCCAGCAGTGAAAATTCTGGAAATACGCTCTAT. Protein: CASSENSGNTLY. The CDR3 as a whole reads CASSENSGNTLYF. V and J are TRBV26 and TRBJ1-3; D is undetermined. The read is 1 residue too short to cover the CDR3 end, so that end is filled in from the germline J gene. CDR1 KGHPV and CDR2 FQNQEV come from the germline V gene (reference sequence). The CDR3 runs to 13 residues. The V end was cut by 5 bases, the J end by 0 bases, with 5 bases between.

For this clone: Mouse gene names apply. The sequenced CDR3 bases are TGTGCAAGCAGCTTATCTGGGGGGCAAGACACCCAGTAC. It encodes CASSLSGGQDTQY. The complete CDR3 protein is CASSLSGGQDTQYF. The chain couples TRBV16 to TRBJ2-5; 8 nucleotides align to TRBD2. The read stops 1 residue short of the end of the CDR3; the missing end is completed from the germline J gene. CDR1 and CDR2 (germline): SGHSA, FRNQAP. With 2 bases clipped from V and 3 bases from J, the junction kept 1 base outside the gene matches. This CDR3 region has 14 residues.

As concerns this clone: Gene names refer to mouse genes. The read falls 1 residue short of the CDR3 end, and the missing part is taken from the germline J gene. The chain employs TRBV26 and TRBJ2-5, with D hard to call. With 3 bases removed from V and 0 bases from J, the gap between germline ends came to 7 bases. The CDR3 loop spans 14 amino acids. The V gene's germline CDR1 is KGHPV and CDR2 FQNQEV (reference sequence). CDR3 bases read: TGTGCCAGCAGTCTCGCACTTAACCAAGACACCCAGTAC. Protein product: CASSLALNQDTQY. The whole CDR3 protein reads CASSLALNQDTQYF.

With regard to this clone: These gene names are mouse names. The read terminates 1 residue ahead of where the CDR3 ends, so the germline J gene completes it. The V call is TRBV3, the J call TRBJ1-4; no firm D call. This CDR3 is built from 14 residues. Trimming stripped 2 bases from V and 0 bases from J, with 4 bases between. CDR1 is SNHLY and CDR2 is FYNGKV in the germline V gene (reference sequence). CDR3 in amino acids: CASSLQISNERLFF. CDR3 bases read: TGTGCCAGCAGCTTACAAATTTCCAACGAAAGATTATTT.

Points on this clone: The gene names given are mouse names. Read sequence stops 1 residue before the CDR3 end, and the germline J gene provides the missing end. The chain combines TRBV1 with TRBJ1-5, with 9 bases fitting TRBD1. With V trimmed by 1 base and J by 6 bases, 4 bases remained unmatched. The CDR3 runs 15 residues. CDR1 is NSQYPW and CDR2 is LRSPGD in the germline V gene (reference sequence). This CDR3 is CTCSAAGQGSQAPLF. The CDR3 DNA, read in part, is TGCACCTGCAGTGCAGCCGGACAGGGGTCCCAGGCTCCGCTT. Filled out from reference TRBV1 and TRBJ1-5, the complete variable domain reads VTLLEQNPRWRLVPRGQAVNLRCILKNSQYPWMSWYQQDLQKQLQWLFTLRSPGDKEVKSLPGADYLATRVTDTELRLQVANMSQGRTLYCTCSAAGQGSQAPLFGEGTRLSVL.

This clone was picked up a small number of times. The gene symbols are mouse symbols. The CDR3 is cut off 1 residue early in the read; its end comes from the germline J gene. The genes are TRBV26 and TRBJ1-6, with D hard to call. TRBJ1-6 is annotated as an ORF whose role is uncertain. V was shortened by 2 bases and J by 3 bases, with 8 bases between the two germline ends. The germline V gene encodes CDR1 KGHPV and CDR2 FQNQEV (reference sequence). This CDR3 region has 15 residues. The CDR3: CASSLPGLYNSPLYF. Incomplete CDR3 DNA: TGTGCCAGCAGTCTGCCCGGCCTCTATAATTCGCCCCTCTAC.

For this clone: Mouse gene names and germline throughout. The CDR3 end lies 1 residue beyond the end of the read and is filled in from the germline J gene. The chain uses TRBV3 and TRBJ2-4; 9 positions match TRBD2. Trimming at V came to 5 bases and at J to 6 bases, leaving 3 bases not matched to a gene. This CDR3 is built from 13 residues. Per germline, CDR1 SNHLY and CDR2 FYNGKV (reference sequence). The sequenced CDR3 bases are TGTGCCAGCAGCCCGGGGACTGGGAACACCTTGTAC. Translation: CASSPGTGNTLY. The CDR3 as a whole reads CASSPGTGNTLYF. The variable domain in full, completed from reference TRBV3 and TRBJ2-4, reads GPKVLQIPSHQIIDMGQMVTLNCDPVSNHLYFYWYKQILGQQMEFLVNFYNGKVMEKSKLFKDQFSVERPDGSYFTLKIQPTALEDSAVYFCASSPGTGNTLYFGAGTRLSVL.

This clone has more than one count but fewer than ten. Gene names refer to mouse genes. CDR3 DNA, as far as it was read: TGTGCAAGCAGCTTAGCTGGGGGGAGCTATGAACAGTAC. Its translation: CASSLAGGSYEQY. The whole CDR3 sequence is CASSLAGGSYEQYF. This chain joins TRBV16 and TRBJ2-7; 8 positions agree with TRBD2. The CDR3 goes on 1 residue after the read ends, and that part is filled in from the germline J gene. The CDR3 runs 14 residues. The trim removed 1 base at V and 3 bases at J, leaving 2 bases unmatched. Looked up from germline, CDR1 is SGHSA and CDR2 is FRNQAP.

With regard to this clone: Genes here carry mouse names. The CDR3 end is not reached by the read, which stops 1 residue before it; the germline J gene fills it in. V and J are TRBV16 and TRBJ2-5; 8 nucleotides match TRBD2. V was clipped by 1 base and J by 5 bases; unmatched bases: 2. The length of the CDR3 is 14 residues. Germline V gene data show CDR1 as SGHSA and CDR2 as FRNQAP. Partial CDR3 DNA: TGTGCAAGCAGCTTAGCCCTGGGGGGAGACACCCAGTAC. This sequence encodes CASSLALGGDTQY. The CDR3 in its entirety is CASSLALGGDTQYF.

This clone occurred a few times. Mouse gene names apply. CDR3 bases read: TGTGCCAGCAGCTACAGAGTTTCCAACGAAAGATTATTT. It yields the protein CASSYRVSNERLF. The entire CDR3 sequence reads CASSYRVSNERLFF. This chain links TRBV3 with TRBJ1-4; D gene unclear. Read coverage stops 1 residue before the CDR3 terminus; the germline J gene supplies the remainder. The CDR3 is 14 amino acids. Between the trimmed V and J ends, which lost 4 bases and 0 bases, there was a span of 6 bases. The germline V gene has CDR1 SNHLY and CDR2 FYNGKV (reference sequence).

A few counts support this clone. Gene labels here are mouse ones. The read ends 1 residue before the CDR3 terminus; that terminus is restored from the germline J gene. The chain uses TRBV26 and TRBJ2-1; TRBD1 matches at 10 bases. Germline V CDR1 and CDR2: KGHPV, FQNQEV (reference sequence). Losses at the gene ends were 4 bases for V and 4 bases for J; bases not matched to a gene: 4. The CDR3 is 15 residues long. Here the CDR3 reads CASSPWTGGYAEQFF. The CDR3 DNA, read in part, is TGTGCCAGCAGTCCTTGGACAGGGGGGTATGCTGAGCAGTTC. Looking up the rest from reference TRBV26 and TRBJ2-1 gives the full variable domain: NSKVIQTPRYLVKGQGQKAKMRCIPEKGHPVVFWYQQNKNNEFKFLINFQNQEVLQQIDMTEKRFSAECPSNSPCSLEIQSSEAGDSALYLCASSPWTGGYAEQFFGPGTRLTVL.

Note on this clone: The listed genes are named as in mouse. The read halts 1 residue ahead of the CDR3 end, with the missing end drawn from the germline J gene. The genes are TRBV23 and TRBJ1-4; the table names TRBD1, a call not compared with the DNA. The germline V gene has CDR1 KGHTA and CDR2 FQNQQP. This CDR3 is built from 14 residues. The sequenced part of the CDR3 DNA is TGCTCCAGCAGCCTCCGGGACACCAACGAAAGATTATTT. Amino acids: CSSSLRDTNERLF. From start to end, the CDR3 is CSSSLRDTNERLFF.

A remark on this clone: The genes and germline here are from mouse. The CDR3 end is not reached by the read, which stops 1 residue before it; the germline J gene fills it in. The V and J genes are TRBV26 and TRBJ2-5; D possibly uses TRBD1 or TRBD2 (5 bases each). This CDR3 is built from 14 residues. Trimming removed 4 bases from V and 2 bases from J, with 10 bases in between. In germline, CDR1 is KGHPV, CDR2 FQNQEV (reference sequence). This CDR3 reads CASSQGAFQDTQYF. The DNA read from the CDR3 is TGTGCCAGCAGTCAAGGGGCGTTCCAAGACACCCAGTAC.

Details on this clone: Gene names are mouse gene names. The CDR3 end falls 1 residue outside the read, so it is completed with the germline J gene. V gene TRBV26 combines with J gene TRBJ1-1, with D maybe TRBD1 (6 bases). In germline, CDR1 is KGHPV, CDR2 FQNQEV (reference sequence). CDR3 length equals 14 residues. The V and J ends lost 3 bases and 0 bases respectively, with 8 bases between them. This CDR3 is CASSLGTSNTEVFF. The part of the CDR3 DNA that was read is TGTGCCAGCAGTCTCGGGACATCAAACACAGAAGTCTTC.